This TCR beta chain was captured by sequencing in a study of CD8+CD57+ T cells in acquired aplastic anemia. It was patients with CD8+CD57+ cell expansion by flow cytometry who were chosen for sequencing. About this clonotype: A read error may account for a junction end that differs from germline.

This CDR3 comprises 14 residues. CDR1 and CDR2 (germline): SEHNR, FQNEAQ (reference sequence). The template for TCR beta VDJ and CDR3 sequence profiling was genomic DNA. TCRdb reprocessed the reads via MiXCR and lists one record per CDR3 protein. There are a few hundred thousand distinct CDR3 sequences in the sample; around 82% occur only once, and roughly 42% lies in the top ten. This receptor was obtained from a human donor with aplastic anemia. Material: sorted CD4+, CD8+, or CD8+CD57+ T cells (not recorded which) from PBMCs. V usage is TRBV7-9 and J usage is TRBJ2-3; a possible D gene is TRBD2 (6 bases). CDR3 sequence (DNA): TGTGCCAGCAGCTTAGTACGCGGGGAGCTGTTTTTTTGTTTT. This gives the protein CASSLVRGELFFCF.